The 18 T cell receptor beta chains reported below all come from one sample, sequenced in a study of OX40 agonist ivuxolimab in advanced cancers. Sequencing used immunoSEQ multiplex PCR; TCRdb keeps in-frame clones, though not all of them. The table records tens of thousands of clones, 92% of them present only once. The sequencing used CD4+ or CD8+ T cells sorted from blood, collected in a trial of the OX40 agonist ivuxolimab. These receptors all come from an adult with an advanced solid tumor such as melanoma, head and neck, liver or kidney cancer.

The V and J genes are TRBV7-9 and TRBJ2-5; the match to TRBD1 covers 7 bases. The CDR3 covers 13 residues. CDR1 and CDR2 (germline): SEHNR, FQNEAQ (reference sequence). Unmatched junction bases numbered 2, after V lost 2 bases and J lost 5 bases. CDR3 protein: CASSLLQGETQYF. CDR3 bases: TGTGCCAGCAGCTTATTACAGGGGGAGACCCAGTACTTC.

The chain employs TRBV19 and TRBJ2-7, with 11 bases lining up with TRBD2. With V trimmed by 1 base and J by 3 bases, 2 bases remained unmatched. This CDR3 comprises 15 residues. Germline V gene data show CDR1 as LNHDA and CDR2 as SQIVND (reference sequence). Here the CDR3 reads CASSIGLAGYYEQYF. The CDR3 DNA reads TGTGCCAGTAGTATAGGACTAGCGGGGTACTACGAGCAGTACTTC. The whole variable domain, remainder taken from reference TRBV19 and TRBJ2-7, is DGGITQSPKYLFRKEGQNVTLSCEQNLNHDAMYWYRQDPGQGLRLIYYSQIVNDFQKGDIAEGYSVSREKKESFPLTVTSAQKNPTAFYLCASSIGLAGYYEQYFGPGTRLTVT.

This clone has just one count. The chain uses TRBV5-6 and TRBJ2-7, with TRBD1 identical over 8 bases. CDR3 length equals 15 residues. The germline V gene encodes CDR1 SGHDT and CDR2 YYEEEE. J gave up 1 base and V 10 bases, and 13 bases lay outside the gene matches. The DNA of the CDR3 is TGTGCCTCCTACCGGCTGGGACAGGTATCCTACGAGCAGTACTTC. Translation gives CASYRLGQVSYEQYF.

J is TRBJ2-2 and V is TRBV28; D not resolved. Germline V CDR1 and CDR2: MDHEN, SYDVKM. The V end was cut by 6 bases, the J end by 7 bases, with 9 bases between. The CDR3 is 12 amino acids. CDR3 DNA sequence: TGTGCCAGCAGGTGGGGTGGCGGGGAGCTGTTTTTT. As protein: CASRWGGGELFF.

The chain combines TRBV28 with TRBJ2-7; 9 bases line up with TRBD1. Trimming at V came to 6 bases and at J to 2 bases, leaving 5 bases not matched to a gene. The CDR3 has 14 amino acids. Germline values: CDR1 MDHEN, CDR2 SYDVKM. For the CDR3, the DNA is TGTGCCAGCAGAGAGGGGACAGGGACCTACGAGCAGTACTTC. As protein: CASREGTGTYEQYF.

The chain links TRBV5-1 to TRBJ2-5; a possible D gene is TRBD1 (6 bases). The CDR3 has 13 amino acids. Germline V lookup: CDR1 SGHRS, CDR2 YFSETQ. The V and J ends lost 0 bases and 5 bases respectively, with 8 bases between them. This chain's CDR3 is CASSLGQGETQYF. For the CDR3, the DNA is TGCGCCAGCAGCTTGGGGCAGGGGGAGACCCAGTACTTC.

The chain is built from TRBV5-1 and TRBJ1-1; D not certain. From germline, CDR1 is SGHRS and CDR2 YFSETQ. This CDR3 comprises 13 residues. The germline V and J ends were trimmed by 4 bases and 8 bases, with 15 bases remaining between them. The CDR3 bases are TGCGCCAGCAGCCTATCTAACTCCCTCGAAGCTTTCTTT. Its protein is CASSLSNSLEAFF.

The genes are TRBV19 and TRBJ1-5, with TRBD1 identical over 8 bases. This CDR3 spans 16 amino acids. The V gene's germline CDR1 is LNHDA and CDR2 SQIVND (reference sequence). V lost 4 bases and J lost 7; bases outside the gene matches: 12. Here the CDR3 DNA reads TGTGCCAGTAGTAACTACGGGACAGGAAGACAGCAGCCCCAGCATTTT. Translation gives CASSNYGTGRQQPQHF.

This sequence joins TRBV4-2 and TRBJ2-7; D is possibly TRBD2 (6 bases). Germline CDR1 is LGHNA and CDR2 is YNFKEQ. V was pared by 4 bases and J by 4 bases, with 14 bases between. The CDR3 length is 14 residues. The CDR3 DNA is TGTGCCAGCAGCCCGGGGCACGGGAGATACGAGCAGTACTTC. Protein: CASSPGHGRYEQYF.

Here the CDR3 reads CASSLAGQFNEKLFF. The CDR3 DNA reads as TGCGCCAGCAGCTTGGCTGGACAGTTTAATGAAAAACTGTTTTTT. V is TRBV5-1 and J is TRBJ1-4, with D maybe TRBD1 (6 bases). The CDR3 has 15 amino acids. The V gene lost 0 bases and the J gene lost 4 bases, with 10 bases spanning the gap. The germline V gene encodes CDR1 SGHRS and CDR2 YFSETQ.

The gene calls are TRBV19 and TRBJ2-5; D possibly uses TRBD1 or TRBD2 (6 bases each). V lost 6 bases and J lost 0, with 14 bases in between. CDR3 length equals 15 residues. Germline V gene data show CDR1 as LNHDA and CDR2 as SQIVND (reference sequence). The CDR3 nucleotides are TGTGCCAGTAGCCCCGGGGGCGCGTACCAAGAGACCCAGTACTTC. It codes for CASSPGGAYQETQYF.

The V gene is TRBV11-2, the J gene TRBJ2-7; 7 bases map to TRBD1. The ends lost 4 bases at V and 2 bases at J; junction bases unmatched: 5. Germline values: CDR1 SGHAT, CDR2 FQNNGV. This CDR3 region has 14 residues. The CDR3 here is CASSSRQGTYEQYF. CDR3 coding DNA: TGTGCCAGCAGCTCAAGACAGGGCACCTACGAGCAGTACTTC.

The chain employs TRBV5-4 and TRBJ1-6; 9 nucleotides align to TRBD1. CDR1 and CDR2 (germline): SGHNT, YYREEE (reference sequence). The CDR3 is 14 residues long. V was pared by 4 bases and J by 10 bases, with 6 bases of the junction left unmatched. Here the CDR3 reads CASSTGTGSSPLHF. The CDR3 DNA is TGTGCCAGCAGCACCGGGACAGGGAGCTCACCCCTCCACTTT.

The rearrangement links TRBV5-1 to TRBJ2-2, with 14 bases aligning to TRBD2. The germline CDR1 and CDR2 sequences are SGHRS and YFSETQ. The CDR3 has 16 residues. J was trimmed by 9 bases and V by 3 bases; bases with no gene match: 7. This chain's CDR3 is CASSSGLAGDKRELFF. The CDR3 coding sequence is TGCGCCAGCAGCTCGGGACTAGCGGGAGATAAGAGGGAGCTGTTTTTT.

This chain links TRBV28 with TRBJ1-1, with D uncertain. Looked up from germline, CDR1 is MDHEN and CDR2 is SYDVKM. The CDR3 length is 15 residues. The ends were cut back, 6 bases at V and 1 base at J, with 15 bases in the middle. The CDR3 here is CASRVQLLGNTEAFF. The CDR3 coding sequence is TGTGCCAGCAGGGTACAGCTTCTGGGGAACACTGAAGCTTTCTTT.

J is TRBJ2-2 and V is TRBV5-6; 7 nucleotides line up with TRBD2. The germline V gene has CDR1 SGHDT and CDR2 YYEEEE. This CDR3 has 17 residues. V shed 2 bases, J shed 7 bases, and the junction held 14 bases outside the gene matches. The CDR3 nucleotides are TGTGCCAGCAGCTTACGTCGGGCGGGAGACCGCATCGGGGAGCTGTTTTTT. It encodes CASSLRRAGDRIGELFF.

The chain combines TRBV7-9 with TRBJ1-1; D remains unclear. This CDR3 contains 11 residues. The ends were cut back, 5 bases at V and 5 bases at J, with 6 bases in the middle. Per germline, CDR1 SEHNR and CDR2 FQNEAQ (reference sequence). The CDR3 here is CASSEWTEAFF. Here the CDR3 DNA reads TGTGCCAGCAGCGAGTGGACTGAAGCTTTCTTT.

The chain recombines TRBV19 with TRBJ2-7; TRBD1 matches 10 bases. CDR1 is LNHDA and CDR2 is SQIVND in the germline V gene (reference sequence). This CDR3 has 17 residues. Trimming took 6 bases from V and 0 from J; bases not matched to a gene: 11. Here the CDR3 reads CASSIRGGTGASYEQYF. CDR3 in DNA: TGTGCCAGTAGCATTAGAGGGGGGACAGGGGCCTCCTACGAGCAGTACTTC.